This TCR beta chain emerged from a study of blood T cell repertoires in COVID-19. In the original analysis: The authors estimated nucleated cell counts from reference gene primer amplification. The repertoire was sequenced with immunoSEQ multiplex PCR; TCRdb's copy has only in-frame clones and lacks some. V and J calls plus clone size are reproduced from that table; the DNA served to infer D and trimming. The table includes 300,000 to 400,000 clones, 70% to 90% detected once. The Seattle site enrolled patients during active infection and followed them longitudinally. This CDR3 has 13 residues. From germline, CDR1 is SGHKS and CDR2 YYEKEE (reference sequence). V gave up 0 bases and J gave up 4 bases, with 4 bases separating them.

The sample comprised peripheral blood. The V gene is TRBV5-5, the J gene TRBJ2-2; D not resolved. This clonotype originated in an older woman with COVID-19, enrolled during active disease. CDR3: CASSLEPTGELFF. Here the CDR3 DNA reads TGTGCCAGCAGCTTGGAGCCCACCGGGGAGCTGTTTTTT. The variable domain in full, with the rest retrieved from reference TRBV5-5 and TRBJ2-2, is DAGVTQSPTHLIKTRGQQVTLRCSPISGHKSVSWYQQVLGQGPQFIFQYYEKEERGRGNFPDRFSARQFPNYSSELNVNALLLGDSALYLCASSLEPTGELFFGEGSRLTVL.